One sample yielded the 3 T cell receptor beta chains listed below, sequenced in a study of blood T cell repertoires in COVID-19. Generated by immunoSEQ multiplex PCR, the TCRdb table keeps only in-frame clones and is missing some. The sample has roughly 72,000 clones; 75% to 85% are singletons. Sequencing was carried out using peripheral blood. The receptors here all came from a man between 65 and 85 years old who had recovered from COVID-19.

Concerning this clone itself: Relative to the germline gene, one junction end is altered; a read error may explain this. The chain couples TRBV3-1 (or the pseudogene TRBV3-2) to TRBJ2-2; possible D gene TRBD1, 5 bases. The CDR3 has 16 residues. Germline loops: CDR1 LGHDT, CDR2 YNNKEL (reference sequence). CDR3 DNA sequence: TGTGCCAGCAGCCAAGGTCAGGGCTCGAACGCCGGGGAGCTGTTTTTT. Encoded protein: CASSQGQGSNAGELFF.

V is TRBV2 and J is TRBJ2-5, with D perhaps matching TRBD1 (6 bases). Trimming shortened V by 4 bases and J by 5 bases, and 11 bases separated the two germline ends. The CDR3 runs 13 residues. The germline V gene encodes CDR1 SNHLY and CDR2 FYNNEI. CDR3 bases: TGTGCCAGCAGTGCACAGGGATACGAGACCCAGTACTTC. Its protein is CASSAQGYETQYF. The full variable domain, in which reference TRBV2 and TRBJ2-5 provide the parts outside the CDR3, is EPEVTQTPSHQVTQMGQEVILRCVPISNHLYFYWYRQILGQKVEFLVSFYNNEISEKSEIFDDQFSVERPDGSNFTLKIRSTKLEDSAMYFCASSAQGYETQYFGPGTRLLVL.

The CDR3 nucleotides read TGTGCCAGCAGCCAGGAATACAGGGTAGAGACCCAGTACTTC. Its protein product is CASSQEYRVETQYF. The rearrangement uses TRBV4-2 and TRBJ2-5; TRBD1 might be the D (6 bases). The CDR3 runs to 14 residues. Germline loops: CDR1 LGHNA, CDR2 YNFKEQ. Deletions cut 3 bases from V and 4 bases from J, with 12 bases between.